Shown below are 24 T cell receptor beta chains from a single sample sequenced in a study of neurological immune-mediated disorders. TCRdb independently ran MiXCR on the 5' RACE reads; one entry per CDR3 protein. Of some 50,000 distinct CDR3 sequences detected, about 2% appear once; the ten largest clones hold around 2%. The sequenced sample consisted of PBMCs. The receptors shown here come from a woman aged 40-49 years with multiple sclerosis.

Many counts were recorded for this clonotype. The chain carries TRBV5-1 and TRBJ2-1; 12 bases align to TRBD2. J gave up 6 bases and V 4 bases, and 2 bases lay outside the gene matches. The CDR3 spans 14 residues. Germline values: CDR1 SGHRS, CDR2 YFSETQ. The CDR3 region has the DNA TGCGCCAGCAGCCCGGGACTAGCGGGCAATGAGCAGTTCTTC. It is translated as CASSPGLAGNEQFF.

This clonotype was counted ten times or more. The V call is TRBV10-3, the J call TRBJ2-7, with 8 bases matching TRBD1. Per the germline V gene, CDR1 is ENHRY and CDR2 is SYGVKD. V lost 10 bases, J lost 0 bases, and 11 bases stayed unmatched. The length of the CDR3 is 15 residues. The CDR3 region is CATTDRVSRSYEQYF. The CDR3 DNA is TGTGCCACGACGGACAGGGTTTCTCGCTCCTACGAGCAGTACTTC.

CDR3 in amino acids: CASSHHVDGYNEQFF. CDR3 sequence (DNA): TGTGCCAGCAGCCATCATGTTGACGGCTACAATGAGCAGTTCTTC. The gene calls are TRBV14 and TRBJ2-1; D is unclear. The V gene's germline CDR1 is SGHDN and CDR2 FVKESK. With 3 bases removed from V and 3 bases from J, the gap between germline ends came to 12 bases. CDR3 length equals 15 residues.

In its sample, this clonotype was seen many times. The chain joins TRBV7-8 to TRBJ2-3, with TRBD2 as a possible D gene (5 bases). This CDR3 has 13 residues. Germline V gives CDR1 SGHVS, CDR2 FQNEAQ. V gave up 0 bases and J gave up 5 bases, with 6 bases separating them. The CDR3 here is CASSLAEVDTQYF. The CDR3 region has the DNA TGTGCCAGCAGCTTAGCGGAGGTAGATACGCAGTATTTT. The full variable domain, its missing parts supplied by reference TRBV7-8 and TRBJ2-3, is GAGVSQSPRYKVAKRGQDVALRCDPISGHVSLFWYQQALGQGPEFLTYFQNEAQLDKSGLPSDRFFAERPEGSVSTLKIQRTQQEDSAVYLCASSLAEVDTQYFGPGTRLTVL.

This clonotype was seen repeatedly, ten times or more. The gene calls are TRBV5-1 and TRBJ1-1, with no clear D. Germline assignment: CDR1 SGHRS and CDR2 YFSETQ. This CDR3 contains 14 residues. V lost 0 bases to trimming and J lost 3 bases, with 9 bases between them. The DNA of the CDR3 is TGCGCCAGCAGCTTGGAGCCTAGCTACACTGAAGCTTTCTTT. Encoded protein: CASSLEPSYTEAFF.

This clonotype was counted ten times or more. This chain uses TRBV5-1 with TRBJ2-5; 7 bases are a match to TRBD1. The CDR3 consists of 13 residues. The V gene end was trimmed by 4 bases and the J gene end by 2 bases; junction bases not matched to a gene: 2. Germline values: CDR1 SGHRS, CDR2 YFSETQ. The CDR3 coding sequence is TGCGCCAGCAGCAGGGACAGACAAGAGACCCAGTACTTC. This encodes CASSRDRQETQYF. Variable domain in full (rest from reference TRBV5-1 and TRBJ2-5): KAGVTQTPRYLIKTRGQQVTLSCSPISGHRSVSWYQQTPGQGLQFLFEYFSETQRNKGNFPGRFSGRQFSNSRSEMNVSTLELGDSALYLCASSRDRQETQYFGPGTRLLVL.

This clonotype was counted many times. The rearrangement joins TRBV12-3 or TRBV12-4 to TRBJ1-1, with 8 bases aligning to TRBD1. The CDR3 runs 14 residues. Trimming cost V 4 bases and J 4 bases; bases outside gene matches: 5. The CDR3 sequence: CASSSNTGGTEAFF. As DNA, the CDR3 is TGTGCCAGCAGTTCTAATACAGGGGGCACTGAAGCTTTCTTT.

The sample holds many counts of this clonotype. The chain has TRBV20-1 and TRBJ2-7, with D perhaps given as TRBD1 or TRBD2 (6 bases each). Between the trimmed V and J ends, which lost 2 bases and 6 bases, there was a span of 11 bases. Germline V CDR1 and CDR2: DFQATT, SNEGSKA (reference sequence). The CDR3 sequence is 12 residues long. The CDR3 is CSARPGGGEQYF. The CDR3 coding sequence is TGCAGTGCTAGACCCGGGGGCGGCGAGCAGTACTTC.

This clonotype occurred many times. In nucleotides, the CDR3 is TGCAGTGCTAAACGCGGGGGGCGGGTCACCGGGGAGCTGTTTTTT. The encoded protein is CSAKRGGRVTGELFF. The chain is built from TRBV20-1 and TRBJ2-2; 8 bases are shared with TRBD2. Germline-derived CDR1 and CDR2 are DFQATT and SNEGSKA (reference sequence). The V segment lost 4 bases and the J segment 4 bases; nucleotides outside the gene matches: 8. This CDR3 has 15 residues.

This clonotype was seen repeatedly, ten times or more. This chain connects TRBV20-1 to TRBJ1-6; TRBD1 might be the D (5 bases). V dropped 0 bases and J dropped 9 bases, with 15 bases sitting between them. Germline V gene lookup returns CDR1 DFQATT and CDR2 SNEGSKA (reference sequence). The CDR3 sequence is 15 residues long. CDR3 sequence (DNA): TGCAGTGCTAGAGATTCCGGGACGGGCGCTTCACCCCTCCACTTT. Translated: CSARDSGTGASPLHF.

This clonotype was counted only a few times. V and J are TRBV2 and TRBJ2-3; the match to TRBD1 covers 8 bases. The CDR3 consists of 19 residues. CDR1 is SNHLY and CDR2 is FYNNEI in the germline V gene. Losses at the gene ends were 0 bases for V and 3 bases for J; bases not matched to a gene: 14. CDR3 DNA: TGTGCCAGCAGTGAAGCGCTTATTGGACAGGGTGAGAGGACAGATACGCAGTATTTT. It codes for CASSEALIGQGERTDTQYF.

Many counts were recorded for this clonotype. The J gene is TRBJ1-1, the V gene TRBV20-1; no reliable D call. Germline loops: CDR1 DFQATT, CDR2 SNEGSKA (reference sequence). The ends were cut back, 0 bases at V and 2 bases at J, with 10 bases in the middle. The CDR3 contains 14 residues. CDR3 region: CSARDRQTNTEAFF. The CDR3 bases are TGCAGTGCTAGAGATCGCCAGACAAACACTGAAGCTTTCTTT.

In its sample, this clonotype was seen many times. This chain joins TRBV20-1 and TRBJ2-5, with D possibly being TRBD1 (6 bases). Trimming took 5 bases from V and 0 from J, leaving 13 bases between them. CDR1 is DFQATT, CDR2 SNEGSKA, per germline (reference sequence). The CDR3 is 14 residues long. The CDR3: CSAGDTLDQETQYF. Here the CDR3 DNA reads TGCAGTGCTGGGGACACCTTAGACCAAGAGACCCAGTACTTC.

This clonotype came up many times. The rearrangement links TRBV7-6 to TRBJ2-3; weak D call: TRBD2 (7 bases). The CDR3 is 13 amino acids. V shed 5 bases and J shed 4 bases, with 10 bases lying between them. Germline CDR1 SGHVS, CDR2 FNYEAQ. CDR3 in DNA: TGTGCCAGCAGCCAAGGGGGGGCAGATACGCAGTATTTT. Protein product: CASSQGGADTQYF.

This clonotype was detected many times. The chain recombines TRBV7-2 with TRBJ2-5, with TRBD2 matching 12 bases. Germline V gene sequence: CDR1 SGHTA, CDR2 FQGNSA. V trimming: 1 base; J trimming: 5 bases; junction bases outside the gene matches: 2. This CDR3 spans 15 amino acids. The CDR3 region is CASSLVGTSGETQYF. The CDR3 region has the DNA TGTGCCAGCAGCTTAGTGGGGACTAGCGGGGAGACCCAGTACTTC.

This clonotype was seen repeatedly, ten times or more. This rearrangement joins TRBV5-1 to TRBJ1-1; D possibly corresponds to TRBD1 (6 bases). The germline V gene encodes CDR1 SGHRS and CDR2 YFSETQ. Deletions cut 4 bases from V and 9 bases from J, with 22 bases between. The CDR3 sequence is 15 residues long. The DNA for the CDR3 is TGCGCCAGCAGCCTAGAGGGGGGCTTTGCGCGGCAAGCTTTCTTT. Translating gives CASSLEGGFARQAFF.

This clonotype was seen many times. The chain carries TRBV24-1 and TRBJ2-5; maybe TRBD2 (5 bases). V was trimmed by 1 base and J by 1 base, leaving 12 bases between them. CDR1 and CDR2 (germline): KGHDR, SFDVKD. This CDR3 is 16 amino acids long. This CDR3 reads CATSDLRTGGQETQYF. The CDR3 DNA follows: TGTGCCACCAGTGATTTAAGGACCGGAGGCCAAGAGACCCAGTACTTC.

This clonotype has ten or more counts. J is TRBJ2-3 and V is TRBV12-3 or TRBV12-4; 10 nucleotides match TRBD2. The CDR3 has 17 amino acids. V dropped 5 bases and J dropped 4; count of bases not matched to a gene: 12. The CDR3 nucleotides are TGTGCCAGCAGTCCTAGCGGGGGCCTAGGCGGCGCAGATACGCAGTATTTT. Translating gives CASSPSGGLGGADTQYF.

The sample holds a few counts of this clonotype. As DNA, the CDR3 is TGTGCCATCACCCCGGGACAGGGGGCCTACGAGCAGTACTTC. Translating it yields CAITPGQGAYEQYF. The chain joins TRBV10-3 to TRBJ2-7; 11 bases match TRBD1. CDR1 and CDR2 (germline): ENHRY, SYGVKD. J was trimmed by 2 bases and V by 7 bases; bases with no gene match: 4. CDR3 size: 14 residues.

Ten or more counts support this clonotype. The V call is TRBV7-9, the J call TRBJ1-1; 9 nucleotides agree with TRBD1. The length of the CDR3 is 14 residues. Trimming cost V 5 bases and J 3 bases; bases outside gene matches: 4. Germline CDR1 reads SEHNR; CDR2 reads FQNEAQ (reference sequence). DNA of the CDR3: TGTGCCAGCAGCCGTGGACAGGGGTACACTGAAGCTTTCTTT. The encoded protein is CASSRGQGYTEAFF.

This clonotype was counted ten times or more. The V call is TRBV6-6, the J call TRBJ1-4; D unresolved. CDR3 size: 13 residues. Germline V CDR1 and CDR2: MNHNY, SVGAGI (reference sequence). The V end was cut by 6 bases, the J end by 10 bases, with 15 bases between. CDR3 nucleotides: TGTGCCAGCAGATCTATTTTGGGAGGAAAACTGTTTTTT. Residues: CASRSILGGKLFF.

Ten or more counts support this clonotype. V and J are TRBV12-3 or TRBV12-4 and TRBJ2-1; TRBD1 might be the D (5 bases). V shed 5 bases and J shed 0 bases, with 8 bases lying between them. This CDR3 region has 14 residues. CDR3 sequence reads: CASSTRVSYNEQFF. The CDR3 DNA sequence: TGTGCCAGCAGTACCAGGGTCTCCTACAATGAGCAGTTCTTC.

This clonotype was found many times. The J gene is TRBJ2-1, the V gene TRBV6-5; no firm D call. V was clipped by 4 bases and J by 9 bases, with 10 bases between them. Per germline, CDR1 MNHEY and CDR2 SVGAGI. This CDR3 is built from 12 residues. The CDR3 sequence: CASSSTTAEQFF. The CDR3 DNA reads TGTGCCAGCAGTTCCACCACGGCTGAGCAGTTCTTC.

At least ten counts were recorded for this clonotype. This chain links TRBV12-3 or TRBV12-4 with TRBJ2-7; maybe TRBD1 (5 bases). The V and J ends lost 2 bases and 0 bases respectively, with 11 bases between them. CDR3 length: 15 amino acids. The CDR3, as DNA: TGTGCCAGCAGTTTAAGGGGCGGCAACTCCTACGAGCAGTACTTC. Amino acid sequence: CASSLRGGNSYEQYF.